The 26 T cell receptor beta chains below all came from one sample that was sequenced in a study of siplizumab effects on memory and regulatory T cells. Libraries were prepared by immunoSEQ multiplex PCR; TCRdb keeps only in-frame clonotypes and omits some of them. Of tens of thousands of clones in the sample, 65% to 80% were seen once. The specimen sequenced was memory CD4+ T cells sorted from blood. These receptors were taken from a human donor in good health.

V is TRBV28 and J is TRBJ2-6; D gene uncertain. The length of the CDR3 is 16 residues. V lost 2 bases and J 0 bases, leaving 8 bases between the germline ends. Per the germline V gene, CDR1 is MDHEN and CDR2 is SYDVKM. Written as DNA, the CDR3 is TGTGCCAGCAGTTTAATAGGCGCCTCTGGGGCCAACGTCCTGACTTTC. Translation: CASSLIGASGANVLTF.

The V and J genes are TRBV19 and TRBJ1-1; 8 nucleotides align to TRBD1. Germline CDR1 and CDR2: LNHDA and SQIVND (reference sequence). The CDR3 is 18 residues long. Trimming took 3 bases from V and 5 from J; bases not matched to a gene: 17. The CDR3 DNA is TGTGCCAGTAGTATGACAGGGGCCGGGACTCCCGGGGGGACTGAAGCTTTCTTT. Translation: CASSMTGAGTPGGTEAFF.

The chain's CDR3 is CAWSATTSGGYAGSYNEQFF. For the CDR3, the DNA is TGTGCCTGGAGTGCGACGACTAGCGGGGGGTACGCTGGCTCCTACAATGAGCAGTTCTTC. V and J are TRBV30 and TRBJ2-1; 13 positions match TRBD2. V lost 1 base to trimming and J lost 0 bases; unmatched junction nucleotides: 12. The CDR3 has 20 amino acids. Germline assignment: CDR1 GTSNPN and CDR2 SVGIG (reference sequence).

The chain employs TRBV6-5 and TRBJ2-5; 7 bases map to TRBD2. The V gene's germline CDR1 is MNHEY and CDR2 SVGAGI. The CDR3 loop spans 14 amino acids. J was trimmed by 5 bases and V by 2 bases; bases with no gene match: 5. This CDR3 is CASSYRLAGETQYF. The CDR3 nucleotides read TGTGCCAGCAGTTACAGACTAGCTGGCGAGACCCAGTACTTC.

The J gene is TRBJ1-1, the V gene TRBV11-1; no clear D gene. The germline gives CDR1 SGHAT, CDR2 FQDESV (reference sequence). The CDR3 totals 13 residues. V lost 3 bases to trimming and J lost 0 bases, with 5 bases between them. Written as DNA, the CDR3 is TGTGCCAGCAGCTTCGGGCTGAACACTGAAGCTTTCTTT. It yields the protein CASSFGLNTEAFF.

The J gene is TRBJ2-1, the V gene TRBV28, with D unclear. The CDR3 has 12 residues. V dropped 5 bases and J dropped 11 bases, with 13 bases sitting between them. Germline assignment: CDR1 MDHEN and CDR2 SYDVKM. In nucleotides, the CDR3 is TGTGCCAGCAGTAACCCACCCCGACAGCAGTTCTTC. Amino acids: CASSNPPRQQFF. Looking up the rest from reference TRBV28 and TRBJ2-1 gives the full variable domain: DVKVTQSSRYLVKRTGEKVFLECVQDMDHENMFWYRQDPGLGLRLIYFSYDVKMKEKGDIPEGYSVSREKKERFSLILESASTNQTSMYLCASSNPPRQQFFGPGTRLTVL.

V and J are TRBV2 and TRBJ2-1; the D is unclear. The V end was cut by 4 bases, the J end by 10 bases, with 8 bases between. The germline V gene encodes CDR1 SNHLY and CDR2 FYNNEI. The CDR3 covers 11 residues. CDR3 residues: CASSGGYEQFF. The CDR3 DNA sequence: TGTGCCAGCAGTGGAGGTTACGAGCAGTTCTTC.

The table lists this clone with a few counts. The rearrangement links TRBV5-4 to TRBJ1-5; possibly TRBD1 for D (5 bases). V lost 0 bases and J lost 4, with 11 bases in between. CDR3 length equals 15 residues. Germline V gene sequence: CDR1 SGHNT, CDR2 YYREEE (reference sequence). The CDR3 bases are TGTGCCAGCAGCTTGGCTGGGACCGAAAATCAGCCCCAGCATTTT. This sequence encodes CASSLAGTENQPQHF.

The V and J genes are TRBV5-1 and TRBJ1-6; D may be TRBD1 (5 bases). CDR3 size: 14 residues. Between the trimmed V and J ends, which lost 3 bases and 7 bases, there was a span of 11 bases. Germline V gives CDR1 SGHRS, CDR2 YFSETQ. CDR3 in DNA: TGCGCCAGCAGCTATGCAACAGGAAATTCACCCCTCCACTTT. This sequence encodes CASSYATGNSPLHF.

This chain connects TRBV28 to TRBJ2-1; 13 bases are a match to TRBD2. Germline V gives CDR1 MDHEN, CDR2 SYDVKM. The CDR3 has 15 residues. V lost 5 bases to trimming and J lost 10 bases; unmatched junction nucleotides: 8. The CDR3 sequence is CASSTSGGADGEQFF. CDR3 in DNA: TGTGCCAGCAGTACTAGCGGGGGGGCCGATGGGGAGCAGTTCTTC.

In its sample, this clone was seen a few times. V gene TRBV28 combines with J gene TRBJ2-3, with D perhaps TRBD2 (6 bases). The CDR3 loop spans 15 amino acids. The V end was cut by 3 bases, the J end by 1 base, with 11 bases between. Germline lookup yields CDR1 MDHEN and CDR2 SYDVKM. This chain's CDR3 is CASSLSGSGTDTQYF. CDR3 nucleotide sequence: TGTGCCAGCAGTTTGAGCGGGTCGGGCACAGATACGCAGTATTTT.

CDR3 loop: CASSITGDDYGYTF. In DNA, the CDR3 is TGTGCCAGTAGTATAACCGGGGACGATTATGGCTACACCTTC. The chain links TRBV19 to TRBJ1-2, with a possible D match to TRBD1 (5 bases). Looked up from germline, CDR1 is LNHDA and CDR2 is SQIVND (reference sequence). The CDR3 totals 14 residues. The V end was cut by 2 bases, the J end by 5 bases, with 12 bases between.

The chain is built from TRBV9 and TRBJ1-1; TRBD1 might be the D (5 bases). With 0 bases removed from V and 14 bases from J, the gap between germline ends came to 20 bases. This CDR3 has 14 residues. The germline gives CDR1 SGDLS, CDR2 YYNGEE. The CDR3 here is CASSVEPGPGGTFF. CDR3 nucleotide sequence: TGTGCCAGCAGCGTAGAACCGGGGCCGGGGGGGACCTTCTTT.

This clone was detected once. The chain uses TRBV5-1 and TRBJ1-3; D is undetermined. Germline-derived CDR1 and CDR2 are SGHRS and YFSETQ. Trimming took off 3 bases at V and 4 bases at J, with 20 bases between the two ends. This CDR3 spans 17 amino acids. CDR3 region: CASSSLPLASGGNTIYF. CDR3 DNA: TGCGCCAGCAGCTCGCTCCCACTAGCCTCGGGCGGAAACACCATATATTTT.

The chain employs TRBV11-3 and TRBJ1-3; D is uncertain. Trimming shortened V by 4 bases and J by 4 bases, and 14 bases separated the two germline ends. Looked up from germline, CDR1 is SGHNT and CDR2 is YENEEA. CDR3 length: 15 amino acids. CDR3 in DNA: TGTGCCAGCAGCTCCTTCGTTTTTGGAGGAAACACCATATATTTT. This sequence encodes CASSSFVFGGNTIYF.

V and J are TRBV10-3 and TRBJ2-5; 7 bases are shared with TRBD1. V gave up 5 bases and J gave up 5 bases; unmatched junction bases: 8. Germline loops: CDR1 ENHRY, CDR2 SYGVKD. This CDR3 contains 14 residues. CDR3: CAISRGQGSETQYF. The CDR3, as DNA: TGTGCCATCAGTAGGGGGCAGGGGTCTGAGACCCAGTACTTC.

This clone was seen only once. This sample includes further DNA sequences coding for the same CDR3. This chain joins TRBV12-5 and TRBJ1-3; D uncertain. Trimming shortened V by 3 bases and J by 0 bases, and 3 bases separated the two germline ends. Germline loops: CDR1 LGHNT, CDR2 FRNRAP. The length of the CDR3 is 13 residues. In DNA form, the CDR3 reads TGTGCTAGTGGTTTTACCTCTGGAAACACCATATATTTT. Translated, it gives CASGFTSGNTIYF.

The rearrangement joins TRBV9 to TRBJ1-1, with TRBD1 matching over 7 bases. CDR3 length equals 13 residues. The V gene's germline CDR1 is SGDLS and CDR2 YYNGEE. V shed 1 base, J shed 5 bases, and the junction held 2 bases outside the gene matches. The CDR3 nucleotides read TGTGCCAGCAGCGTACAGGGGGGGACTGAAGCTTTCTTT. Translating gives CASSVQGGTEAFF.

This clone appeared a single time. The V call is TRBV29-1, the J call TRBJ2-2; 9 bases are shared with TRBD1. This CDR3 comprises 16 residues. V shed 4 bases, J shed 6 bases, and the junction held 12 bases outside the gene matches. Germline V gene data show CDR1 as SQVTM and CDR2 as ANQGSEA. CDR3 DNA sequence: TGCAGCGTTGTCAGTCCATGGACAGGGGTTCCCGGGGAGCTGTTTTTT. Translating gives CSVVSPWTGVPGELFF.

This clone was found a few times. The chain combines TRBV28 with TRBJ1-1; D may be TRBD1 (5 bases). This CDR3 comprises 18 residues. V dropped 9 bases and J dropped 3 bases, with 29 bases sitting between them. Germline-derived CDR1 and CDR2 are MDHEN and SYDVKM. CDR3 DNA: TGTGCCAGTTTATCTGAGGGACGATGGGCTCGGAGGGACACTGAAGCTTTCTTT. It encodes CASLSEGRWARRDTEAFF.

V usage is TRBV29-1 and J usage is TRBJ1-2; TRBD1 might be the D (5 bases). Trimming removed 7 bases from V and 6 bases from J, with 15 bases in between. CDR1 is SQVTM, CDR2 ANQGSEA, per germline. This CDR3 comprises 12 residues. The CDR3 coding sequence is TGCAGCGCCGTAAGACAGAGAGATGGCTACACCTTC. It is translated as CSAVRQRDGYTF.

This CDR3 reads CASSSAGRARTDTQYF. As DNA, the CDR3 is TGTGCCAGCAGCTCGGCGGGGAGGGCGCGCACAGATACGCAGTATTTT. This rearrangement joins TRBV11-2 to TRBJ2-3; TRBD2 agrees at 7 bases. V shed 4 bases, J shed 1 base, and the junction held 8 bases outside the gene matches. Germline CDR1 SGHAT, CDR2 FQNNGV. This CDR3 region has 16 residues.

The CDR3 sequence is CASSLRGAPNTGELFF. For the CDR3, the DNA is TGTGCCAGCAGCTTACGAGGGGCGCCGAACACCGGGGAGCTGTTTTTT. V is TRBV7-2 and J is TRBJ2-2; either TRBD1 or TRBD2 may fit D (5 bases each). The CDR3 sequence is 16 residues long. Germline V gene data show CDR1 as SGHTA and CDR2 as FQGNSA. Trimming removed 2 bases from V and 0 bases from J, with 10 bases in between.

This clone was recorded only once. The gene calls are TRBV6-5 and TRBJ1-4; 10 nucleotides agree with TRBD1. Germline V gene lookup returns CDR1 MNHEY and CDR2 SVGAGI. J gave up 7 bases and V 5 bases, and 1 base lay outside the gene matches. The CDR3 sequence is 13 residues long. The CDR3 nucleotides are TGTGCCAGCAGTCGGGACAGGGGTGAAAAACTGTTTTTT. Its protein is CASSRDRGEKLFF.

This clone turned up a few times. This chain uses TRBV7-3 with TRBJ2-1; a weak D match, TRBD2 (5 bases). The germline V gene has CDR1 SGHTA and CDR2 FQGTGA. V lost 5 bases to trimming and J lost 5 bases, with 10 bases between them. CDR3 length: 13 residues. The CDR3 bases are TGTGCCAGCAGCACGGACTGGAACAATGAGCAGTTCTTC. Residues: CASSTDWNNEQFF.

The chain uses TRBV11-3 and TRBJ2-3; 11 bases line up with TRBD2. The CDR3 is 15 residues long. The germline CDR1 and CDR2 sequences are SGHNT and YENEEA. The junction had 3 bases not matched to a gene; V was cut back by 3 bases and J by 4 bases. DNA of the CDR3: TGTGCCAGCAGCTTTACTAGCGGGGGTCCAGATACGCAGTATTTT. The encoded protein is CASSFTSGGPDTQYF.